The 9 T cell receptor beta chains listed next were all sequenced from one sample in a study of blood T cell repertoires in COVID-19. Generated by immunoSEQ multiplex PCR, the TCRdb table keeps only in-frame clones and is missing some. The data show hundreds of thousands of clones, with about 84% seen just once and about 7.7% held by the top ten. The specimen was PBMCs or T cells enriched from blood (not recorded which). These TCRs come from a woman in her thirties or forties with acute COVID-19.

This clone was found once. J is TRBJ2-1 and V is TRBV4-2; 8 positions match TRBD2. Germline values: CDR1 LGHNA, CDR2 YNFKEQ. The CDR3 spans 14 residues. The ends lost 3 bases at V and 6 bases at J; junction bases unmatched: 4. The CDR3 DNA reads as TGTGCCAGCAGCCAGAGCGGGGGAATCAATGAGCAGTTCTTC. It specifies CASSQSGGINEQFF.

The chain combines TRBV19 with TRBJ2-7; D might be TRBD2 (5 bases). V was trimmed by 4 bases and J by 6 bases, leaving 19 bases between them. Germline CDR1 reads LNHDA; CDR2 reads SQIVND (reference sequence). This CDR3 has 15 amino acids. DNA of the CDR3: TGTGCCAGTAGTAGTACGGACGGAGGCCCTCGCGAGCAGTACTTC. Protein: CASSSTDGGPREQYF.

This chain connects TRBV2 to TRBJ2-3, with 10 bases lining up with TRBD2. Germline V gene sequence: CDR1 SNHLY, CDR2 FYNNEI. The CDR3 covers 16 residues. Trimming took 2 bases from V and 1 from J; bases not matched to a gene: 3. The CDR3 loop reads CASSERLAGGTDTQYF. The CDR3 region has the DNA TGTGCCAGCAGTGAACGCCTAGCGGGGGGCACAGATACGCAGTATTTT.

This clone was seen more than once but under ten times. The V gene is TRBV5-1, the J gene TRBJ2-1; TRBD2 aligns across 12 bases. CDR3 length: 16 amino acids. The germline V gene has CDR1 SGHRS and CDR2 YFSETQ. Trimming took 0 bases from V and 8 from J; bases not matched to a gene: 6. The CDR3 is CASSLALAGGVDEQFF. As DNA, the CDR3 is TGCGCCAGCAGCTTGGCACTAGCGGGAGGTGTGGATGAGCAGTTCTTC.

CDR3 sequence: CSVEGFRGAYGYTF. The CDR3 nucleotides read TGCAGCGTTGAAGGGTTCAGGGGCGCATATGGCTACACCTTC. J is TRBJ1-2 and V is TRBV29-1, with TRBD1 as a possible D gene (6 bases). Trimming removed 1 base from V and 5 bases from J, with 14 bases in between. This CDR3 contains 14 residues. The germline gives CDR1 SQVTM, CDR2 ANQGSEA.

The chain has TRBV5-8 and TRBJ2-6; the D is unclear. Germline assignment: CDR1 SGHTS and CDR2 YDEGEE. This CDR3 spans 14 amino acids. Trimming stripped 1 base from V and 0 bases from J, with 2 bases between. The CDR3 region has the DNA TGTGCCAGCAGCTTGTACTCTGGGGCCAACGTCCTGACTTTC. It is translated as CASSLYSGANVLTF.

The chain employs TRBV4-2 and TRBJ2-5, with D perhaps matching TRBD2 (6 bases). Germline-derived CDR1 and CDR2 are LGHNA and YNFKEQ. The V end lost 7 bases, the J end lost 2 bases, and 17 bases lay between the germline ends. This CDR3 is 15 amino acids long. The CDR3 nucleotides read TGTGCCAGCACCGCCCAAGCGGGCATACAAGAGACCCAGTACTTC. It specifies CASTAQAGIQETQYF.

CDR3 sequence (DNA): TGTGCCAGCAGCTTGAATCAGGGGAATTCACCCCTCCACTTT. Translation gives CASSLNQGNSPLHF. J is TRBJ1-6 and V is TRBV11-2, with a tentative D call TRBD1 (6 bases). Germline lookup yields CDR1 SGHAT and CDR2 FQNNGV. CDR3 length: 14 residues. Trimming cost V 3 bases and J 7 bases, with 10 bases left between them.

The J gene is TRBJ1-6, the V gene TRBV7-9; 7 bases match TRBD1. Germline CDR1 SEHNR, CDR2 FQNEAQ (reference sequence). The V segment lost 2 bases and the J segment 8 bases; nucleotides outside the gene matches: 15. CDR3 length: 18 amino acids. CDR3 sequence (DNA): TGTGCCAGCAGCTTACCCTCAAGAGTGACAGGGCCCTATTCACCCCTCCACTTT. Translated, it gives CASSLPSRVTGPYSPLHF.